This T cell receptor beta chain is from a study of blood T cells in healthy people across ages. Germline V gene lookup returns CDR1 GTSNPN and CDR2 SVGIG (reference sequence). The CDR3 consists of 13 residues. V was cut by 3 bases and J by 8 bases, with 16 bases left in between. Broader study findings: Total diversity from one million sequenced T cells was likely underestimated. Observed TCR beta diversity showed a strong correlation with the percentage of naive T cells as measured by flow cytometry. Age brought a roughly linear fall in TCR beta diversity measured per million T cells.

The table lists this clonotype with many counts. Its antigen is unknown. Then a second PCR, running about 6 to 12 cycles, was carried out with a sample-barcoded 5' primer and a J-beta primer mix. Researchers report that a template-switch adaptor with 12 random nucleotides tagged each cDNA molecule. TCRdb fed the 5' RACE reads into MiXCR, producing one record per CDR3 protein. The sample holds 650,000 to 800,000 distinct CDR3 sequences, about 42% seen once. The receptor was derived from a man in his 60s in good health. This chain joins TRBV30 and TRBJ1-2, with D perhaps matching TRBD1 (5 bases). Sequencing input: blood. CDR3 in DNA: TGTGCCTGGAGATTCGGGACTTCGGGGGGCTACACCTTC. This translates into CAWRFGTSGGYTF. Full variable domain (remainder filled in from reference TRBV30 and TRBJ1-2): SQTIHQWPATLVQPVGSPLSLECTVEGTSNPNLYWYRQAAGRGLQLLFYSVGIGQISSEVPQNLSASRPQDRQFILSSKKLLLSDSGFYLCAWRFGTSGGYTFGSGTRLTVV.